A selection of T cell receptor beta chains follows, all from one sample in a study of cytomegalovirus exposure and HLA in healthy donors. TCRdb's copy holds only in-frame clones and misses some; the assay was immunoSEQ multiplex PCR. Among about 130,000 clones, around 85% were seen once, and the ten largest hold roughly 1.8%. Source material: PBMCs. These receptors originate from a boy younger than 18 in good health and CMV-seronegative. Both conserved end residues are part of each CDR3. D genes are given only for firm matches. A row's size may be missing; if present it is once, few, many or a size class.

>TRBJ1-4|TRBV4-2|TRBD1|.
CASSPKQGDTEKLFF
TGTGCCAGCAGCCCGAAACAGGGGGACACCGAAAAACTGTTTTTT
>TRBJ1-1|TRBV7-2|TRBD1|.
CASRGQVNTEAFF
TGTGCCAGCAGGGGACAGGTGAACACTGAAGCTTTCTTT
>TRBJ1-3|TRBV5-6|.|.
CASSSLTQGRYSGNTIYF
TGTGCCAGCAGCTCCCTCACACAGGGAAGATACTCTGGAAACACCATATATTTT
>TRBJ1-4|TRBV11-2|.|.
CASSRQLGNEKLFF
TGTGCCAGCAGCCGACAGCTGGGTAATGAAAAACTGTTTTTT
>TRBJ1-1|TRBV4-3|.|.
CASSQSRWSLNTEAFF
TGCGCCAGCAGCCAGAGCAGGTGGTCTCTGAACACTGAAGCTTTCTTT
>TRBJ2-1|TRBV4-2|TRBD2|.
CASSRMPGLAGERNEQFF
TGTGCCAGCAGCCGGATGCCGGGACTAGCGGGAGAAAGGAATGAGCAGTTCTTC
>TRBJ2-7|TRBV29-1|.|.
CSVGGQLNYEQYF
TGCAGCGTAGGAGGACAGTTAAACTACGAGCAGTACTTC
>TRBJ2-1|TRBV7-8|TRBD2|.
CASRLRGLAGAPTYNEQFF
TGTGCCAGCAGGCTACGCGGGCTAGCGGGAGCCCCAACCTACAATGAGCAGTTCTTC
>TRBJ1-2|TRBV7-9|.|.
CASDGGLGNYGYTF
TGTGCCAGCGACGGGGGACTCGGGAACTATGGCTACACCTTC
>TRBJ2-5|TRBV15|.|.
CATTMGGEGSETQYF
TGTGCCACCACCATGGGGGGTGAGGGCTCAGAGACCCAGTACTTC
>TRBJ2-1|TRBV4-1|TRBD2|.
CASSQEILAGINEQFF
TGCGCCAGCAGCCAAGAAATCCTAGCGGGAATCAATGAGCAGTTCTTC
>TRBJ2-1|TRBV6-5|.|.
CASRTGIYNEQFF
TGTGCCAGCAGGACGGGGATCTACAATGAGCAGTTCTTC
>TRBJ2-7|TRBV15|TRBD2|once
CATSRDWPGGGLEQYF
TGTGCCACCAGCAGAGATTGGCCTGGGGGGGGACTCGAGCAGTACTTC
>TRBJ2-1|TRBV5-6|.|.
CASSFFLDSSYNEQFF
TGTGCCAGCAGCTTCTTTCTAGACAGCTCCTACAATGAGCAGTTCTTC
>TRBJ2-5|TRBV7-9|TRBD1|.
CASSHRDREQETQYF
TGTGCCAGCAGCCACCGGGACAGGGAGCAAGAGACCCAGTACTTC
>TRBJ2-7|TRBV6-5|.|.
CASSYRETYEQYF
TGTGCCAGCAGTTATCGGGAGACCTACGAGCAGTACTTC
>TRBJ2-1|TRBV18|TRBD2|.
CASSPPDSGGLGNNEQFF
TGTGCCAGCTCACCACCGGATAGCGGGGGGTTGGGCAACAATGAGCAGTTCTTC
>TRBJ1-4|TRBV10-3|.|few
CAISDPGSPEALFF
TGTGCCATCAGTGACCCGGGATCTCCGGAGGCACTGTTTTTT
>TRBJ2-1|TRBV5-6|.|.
CASTLGGGFYNEQFF
TGTGCCAGCACCCTGGGTGGAGGCTTCTACAATGAGCAGTTCTTC
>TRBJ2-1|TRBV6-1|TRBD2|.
CASRTSGSYNEQFF
TGTGCCAGCAGGACTAGCGGGAGCTACAATGAGCAGTTCTTC
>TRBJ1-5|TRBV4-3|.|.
CASSQDPQAQPQHF
TGCGCCAGCAGCCAAGACCCCCAAGCACAGCCCCAGCATTTT
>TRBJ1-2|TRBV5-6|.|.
CASSLVQGNYGYTF
TGTGCCAGCAGCTTGGTACAGGGAAACTATGGCTACACCTTC
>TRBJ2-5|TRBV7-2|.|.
CASRDKGDRETQYF
TGTGCCAGCAGAGATAAGGGGGATCGAGAGACCCAGTACTTC
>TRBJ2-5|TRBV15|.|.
CATSRDGSKETQYF
TGTGCCACCAGCAGAGACGGGAGTAAAGAGACCCAGTACTTC
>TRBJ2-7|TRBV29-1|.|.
CSVGFDSYEQYF
TGCAGCGTAGGGTTCGACAGCTACGAGCAGTACTTC
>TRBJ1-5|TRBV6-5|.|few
CASSSAEGQPQHF
TGTGCCAGCAGTTCCGCCGAGGGTCAGCCCCAGCATTTT
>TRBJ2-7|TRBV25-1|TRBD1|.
CASSADRGYEQYF
TGTGCCAGCAGTGCGGACAGGGGTTACGAGCAGTACTTC
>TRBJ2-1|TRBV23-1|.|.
CASSHWAVKMDNEQFF
TGCGCCAGCAGTCATTGGGCAGTTAAGATGGACAATGAGCAGTTCTTC
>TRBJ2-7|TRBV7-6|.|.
CASSSYEQYF
TGTGCCAGCAGCTCATACGAGCAGTACTTC
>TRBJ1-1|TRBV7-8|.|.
CASSLVVRAEAFF
TGTGCCAGCAGCTTAGTGGTCCGGGCTGAAGCTTTCTTT
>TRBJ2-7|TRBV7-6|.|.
CASSSRDTYEQYF
TGTGCCAGCAGCTCCCGGGATACCTACGAGCAGTACTTC
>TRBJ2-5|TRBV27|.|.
CASSLSPRGKETQYF
TGTGCCAGCAGTTTATCGCCCCGGGGGAAAGAGACCCAGTACTTC
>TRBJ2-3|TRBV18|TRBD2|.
CASASGTSGVRSDTQYF
TGTGCCAGCGCCTCCGGGACTAGCGGGGTTCGTTCAGATACGCAGTATTTT
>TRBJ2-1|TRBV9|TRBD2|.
CASSGLAGALNNEQFF
TGTGCCAGCAGCGGGCTAGCGGGGGCCCTAAACAATGAGCAGTTCTTC
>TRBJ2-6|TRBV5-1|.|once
CASRERQRLRVAGANVLTF
TGCGCCAGCAGAGAACGACAGCGTCTAAGAGTGGCTGGGGCCAACGTCCTGACTTTC
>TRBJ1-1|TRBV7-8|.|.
CASSSNRGMNTEAFF
TGTGCCAGCAGCTCCAATCGGGGGATGAACACTGAAGCTTTCTTT
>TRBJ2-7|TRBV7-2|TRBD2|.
CASSSPPGSGEHEQYF
TGTGCCAGCAGCTCCCCTCCGGGGAGCGGGGAACACGAGCAGTACTTC
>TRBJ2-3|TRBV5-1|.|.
CASSLVRTEEDTQYF
TGCGCCAGCAGCCTAGTCCGGACAGAAGAAGATACGCAGTATTTT
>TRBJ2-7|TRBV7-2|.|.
CASSREGRSSSYEQYF
TGTGCCAGCAGCCGTGAGGGCAGGTCCTCTTCCTACGAGCAGTACTTC
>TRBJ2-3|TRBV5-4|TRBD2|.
CASSFQTGGGVADTQYF
TGTGCCAGCAGCTTCCAGACGGGCGGGGGGGTAGCAGATACGCAGTATTTT
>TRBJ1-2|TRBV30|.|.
CAWINYGYTF
TGTGCCTGGATAAACTATGGCTACACCTTC
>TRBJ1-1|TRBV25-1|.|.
CASSDGGGGYTEAFF
TGTGCCAGCAGTGATGGGGGTGGGGGGTACACTGAAGCTTTCTTT
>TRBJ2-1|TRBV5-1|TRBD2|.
CASSLVGGGPEFF
TGCGCCAGCAGCTTGGTGGGCGGGGGACCTGAGTTCTTC
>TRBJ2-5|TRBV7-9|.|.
CSSSLAGAGAQYF
TGTTCCAGCAGCTTGGCAGGGGCTGGGGCCCAGTACTTC
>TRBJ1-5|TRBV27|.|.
CASSRTGSSNQPQHF
TGTGCCAGCAGCCGAACAGGGTCTTCCAATCAGCCCCAGCATTTT
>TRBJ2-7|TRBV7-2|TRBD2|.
CASSNSGANYEQYF
TGTGCCAGCAGCAATAGCGGGGCGAACTACGAGCAGTACTTC
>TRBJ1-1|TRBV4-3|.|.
CASSQLSDTEAFF
TGCGCCAGCAGCCAACTTTCTGACACTGAAGCTTTCTTT
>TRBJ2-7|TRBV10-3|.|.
CATRTSDGQSYEQYF
TGTGCCACTCGCACTTCCGACGGACAGTCCTACGAGCAGTACTTC
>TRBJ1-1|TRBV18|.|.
CASSPAGGYEAFF
TGTGCCAGCTCCCCAGCCGGGGGGTATGAAGCTTTCTTT
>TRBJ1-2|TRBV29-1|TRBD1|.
CSVGSGTGRNYGYTF
TGCAGCGTTGGATCCGGGACAGGGAGAAACTATGGCTACACCTTC
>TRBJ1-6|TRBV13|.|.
CASSFLGAAEANSPLHF
TGTGCCAGCAGCTTCCTCGGCGCGGCAGAAGCTAATTCACCCCTCCACTTT